This T cell receptor beta chain was observed in a study of shared clonotypes between healthy human individuals. Only one count was recorded for this clone. V gave up 3 bases and J gave up 12 bases; unmatched junction bases: 20. The CDR3 length is 17 residues. Germline values: CDR1 MDHEN, CDR2 SYDVKM. Data came from immunoSEQ multiplex PCR; TCRdb stores just in-frame clones and leaves some out. The sample contains 2.3 million or so clones, more than 80% of which appear only once. This chain connects TRBV28 to TRBJ2-1; 7 bases align to TRBD2. Sequencing input: naive CD4+ T cells from PBMCs. The subset: CD45RA+ positively selected. The sequence came from a man in his late teens or twenties in good health. Some clones in this sample may be carry-over from other donors' samples. This CDR3 is CASSFEILGTKTRRQFF. In DNA form, the CDR3 reads TGTGCCAGCAGTTTCGAGATCCTAGGGACTAAAACACGGCGGCAGTTCTTC.